A selection of T cell receptor beta chains follows, all from one sample in a study of T cells in Graves' hyperthyroidism and ophthalmopathy. TCRdb re-derived calls from the multiplex PCR reads in MiXCR, one entry per CDR3 protein. The sample records about 500,000 distinct CDR3 sequences, over 15% being singletons. The specimen sequenced was blood. Source of these receptors: a woman aged 18 to 35 with Graves' hyperthyroidism. CDR3s include the opening cysteine and the closing phenylalanine or tryptophan. The D gene is left open where the match is weak. Some rows have no size entry. The others give once, few or many, or a class for an expanded clone.

clone size: -; D gene: -; CDR3 length: 15; J gene: TRBJ2-3; V gene: TRBV9; CDR3 DNA: TGTGCCGGCAGCGTAGGGGGGTCTAGCACAGATACGCAGTATTTT; CDR3 protein: CAGSVGGSSTDTQYF
clone size: few; D gene: -; CDR3 length: 14; J gene: TRBJ1-5; V gene: TRBV25-1; CDR3 DNA: TGTGCCAGCAGTGGTGGCAGGGTAGATCAGCCCCAGCATTTT; CDR3 protein: CASSGGRVDQPQHF
clone size: few; D gene: -; CDR3 length: 14; J gene: TRBJ1-5; V gene: TRBV6-2/TRBV6-3; CDR3 DNA: TGTGCCAGCAGTTTTCCGGGACACCCTAGGCCCCAGCATTTT; CDR3 protein: CASSFPGHPRPQHF
clone size: -; D gene: -; CDR3 length: 14; J gene: TRBJ2-7; V gene: TRBV28; CDR3 DNA: TGTGCCAGCATAGGGCAGGGACGAGGAGGCGAGCAGTACTTC; CDR3 protein: CASIGQGRGGEQYF
clone size: -; D gene: TRBD2; CDR3 length: 14; J gene: TRBJ2-7; V gene: TRBV25-1; CDR3 DNA: TGTGCCAGCAGACACAGCGGGAGGGCCTACGAGCAGTACTTC; CDR3 protein: CASRHSGRAYEQYF
clone size: few; D gene: -; CDR3 length: 14; J gene: TRBJ1-5; V gene: TRBV19; CDR3 DNA: TGTGCCAGTTCAGCGGACAGTGCCAATCAGCCCCAGCATTTT; CDR3 protein: CASSADSANQPQHF
clone size: many; D gene: -; CDR3 length: 18; J gene: TRBJ1-2; V gene: TRBV5-4; CDR3 DNA: TGTGCCAGCAGCTCTACCTATTCGACAGCCCAAACTAACTATGGCTACACCTTC; CDR3 protein: CASSSTYSTAQTNYGYTF
clone size: few; D gene: -; CDR3 length: 12; J gene: TRBJ1-2; V gene: TRBV5-5; CDR3 DNA: TGTGCCAGCAGCTTGCTGGTCTATGGCTACACCTTC; CDR3 protein: CASSLLVYGYTF
clone size: many; D gene: TRBD2; CDR3 length: 16; J gene: TRBJ2-1; V gene: TRBV4-1; CDR3 DNA: TGCGCCAGCAGCCAAGGACTAGCGGGAGCCTACAATGAGCAGTTCTTC; CDR3 protein: CASSQGLAGAYNEQFF
clone size: -; D gene: TRBD2; CDR3 length: 14; J gene: TRBJ2-5; V gene: TRBV29-1; CDR3 DNA: TGCAGCGTCTCCGGACTAGCGGGAGTGGAGACCCAGTACTTC; CDR3 protein: CSVSGLAGVETQYF
clone size: few; D gene: -; CDR3 length: 14; J gene: TRBJ2-7; V gene: TRBV19; CDR3 DNA: TGTGCCAGTAGTAAGGGCAGGGCCTCGTACGAGCAGTACTTC; CDR3 protein: CASSKGRASYEQYF
clone size: many; D gene: -; CDR3 length: 17; J gene: TRBJ2-1; V gene: TRBV24-1; CDR3 DNA: TGTGCCACCAGTGATTCCCGAGCCCTAGGGGTCTACAATGAGCAGTTCTTC; CDR3 protein: CATSDSRALGVYNEQFF
clone size: few; D gene: -; CDR3 length: 8; J gene: TRBJ1-2; V gene: TRBV29-1; CDR3 DNA: TGCAGCGTTGATGGCTACACCTTC; CDR3 protein: CSVDGYTF
clone size: few; D gene: -; CDR3 length: 16; J gene: TRBJ2-1; V gene: TRBV12-3/TRBV12-4; CDR3 DNA: TGTGCCAGCAGTCCAGCGGACCGGAGCTCCTACAATGAGCAGTTCTTC; CDR3 protein: CASSPADRSSYNEQFF
clone size: -; D gene: -; CDR3 length: 15; J gene: TRBJ1-2; V gene: TRBV25-1; CDR3 DNA: TGTGCCAGCTCCCAAGGGGCAGGGGAACACTATGGCTACACCTTC; CDR3 protein: CASSQGAGEHYGYTF
clone size: many; D gene: TRBD1; CDR3 length: 17; J gene: TRBJ2-4; V gene: TRBV12-3/TRBV12-4; CDR3 DNA: TGTGCCAGCAGTCGTTCGACGGGACAGGGGGCCAAAAACATTCAGTACTTC; CDR3 protein: CASSRSTGQGAKNIQYF
clone size: -; D gene: -; CDR3 length: 14; J gene: TRBJ1-1; V gene: TRBV11-1; CDR3 DNA: TGTGCCAGCACCCAAGAAGTGTTCGGGACTGAAGCTTTCTTT; CDR3 protein: CASTQEVFGTEAFF
clone size: few; D gene: -; CDR3 length: 16; J gene: TRBJ2-3; V gene: TRBV7-3; CDR3 DNA: TGTGCCAGCAGCTTATTAAATGCAGGGACCACAGATACGCAGTATTTT; CDR3 protein: CASSLLNAGTTDTQYF
clone size: many; D gene: -; CDR3 length: 13; J gene: TRBJ2-7; V gene: TRBV28; CDR3 DNA: TGTGCCGCGCGGAGGGGGAGCTCCTACGAGCAGTACTTC; CDR3 protein: CAARRGSSYEQYF
clone size: -; D gene: -; CDR3 length: 13; J gene: TRBJ2-4; V gene: TRBV10-1; CDR3 DNA: TGCGCCAGCAGTCCAGGGGCACTAAACATTCAGTACTTC; CDR3 protein: CASSPGALNIQYF
clone size: -; D gene: -; CDR3 length: 14; J gene: TRBJ1-5; V gene: TRBV6-1; CDR3 DNA: TGTGCCAGCAGCCCACGGGAGGGCAATCAGCCCCAGCATTTT; CDR3 protein: CASSPREGNQPQHF
clone size: -; D gene: -; CDR3 length: 14; J gene: TRBJ2-1; V gene: TRBV7-9; CDR3 DNA: TGTGCCAGCAGCCAAAGTACCTCCTACAATGAGCAGTTCTTC; CDR3 protein: CASSQSTSYNEQFF
clone size: many; D gene: TRBD2; CDR3 length: 17; J gene: TRBJ2-7; V gene: TRBV3-1; CDR3 DNA: TGTGCCAGCAGCCAAGGAGCGGGACTAGCGGGTACCTACGAGCAGTACTTC; CDR3 protein: CASSQGAGLAGTYEQYF
clone size: many; D gene: -; CDR3 length: 15; J gene: TRBJ1-5; V gene: TRBV28; CDR3 DNA: TGTGCCAGCAGTTTATGGGGCAGGGAAAATCAGCCCCAGCATTTT; CDR3 protein: CASSLWGRENQPQHF
clone size: few; D gene: -; CDR3 length: 14; J gene: TRBJ1-3; V gene: TRBV28; CDR3 DNA: TGTGCCAGCAGAACAGGGTCCTCTGGAAACACCATATATTTT; CDR3 protein: CASRTGSSGNTIYF
clone size: many; D gene: -; CDR3 length: 12; J gene: TRBJ2-1; V gene: TRBV7-2; CDR3 DNA: TGTGCCAGCAGCTCAGGGACGCTTGAGCAGTTCTTC; CDR3 protein: CASSSGTLEQFF
clone size: few; D gene: -; CDR3 length: 13; J gene: TRBJ2-5; V gene: TRBV6-2/TRBV6-3; CDR3 DNA: TGTGCCATCCCGACAGGTCTTATGGAGACCCAGTACTTC; CDR3 protein: CAIPTGLMETQYF
clone size: few; D gene: -; CDR3 length: 15; J gene: TRBJ1-5; V gene: TRBV27; CDR3 DNA: TGTGCCAGCAAGCTTCCGGGACCGACCTATCAGCCCCAGCATTTT; CDR3 protein: CASKLPGPTYQPQHF